This T cell receptor (beta chain) was profiled in a study of early T cells in non-severe SARS-CoV-2 infection. Study-wide background: Chains stayed unpaired after sequencing of bulk RNA from unsorted whole blood. Overall study findings and caveats: The VDJdb matching leaned toward anti-spike CD8 responses and overlooked private and CD4 specificities.

This CDR3 spans 14 amino acids. V was pared by 6 bases and J by 8 bases, with 19 bases between. The V gene's germline CDR1 is MNHNS and CDR2 SASEGT. This clonotype showed up just a few times. The antigen is not known. The TCR library protocol was used to attach unique molecular identifiers. These identifiers were attached to individual cDNA molecules. TCRdb re-called the 5' RACE reads through MiXCR, storing one row per CDR3 protein. The sample carries 40,000 to 55,000 distinct CDR3 sequences, 6% to 8.5% recorded once. The TCR comes from an adult who was a healthcare worker with PCR-confirmed SARS-CoV-2 infection or an uninfected control (not recorded which). Input material: whole blood. V is TRBV6-1 and J is TRBJ1-2, with D perhaps TRBD1 (6 bases). The DNA of the CDR3 is TGTGCCAGCAGCAACCGGGACATGACCTCGGGCTACACCTTC. This gives the protein CASSNRDMTSGYTF.